This T cell receptor beta chain was retrieved from a study of cytomegalovirus exposure and HLA in healthy donors. Study at large: It was reported in a later analysis that the 95 to 150 validation repertoires used the same platform as the approximately 620 first-cohort repertoires. Study-wide results and caveats: Rare TCR sequences predominated, though certain public TCRs were found in many donors.

A remark on this clone: The antigen remains undetermined.

The data were produced by immunoSEQ multiplex PCR, yet TCRdb's version contains in-frame clones alone and is incomplete. This table has roughly 250,000 clones, 85% to 90% appearing once. Specimen: PBMCs. The receptor's source is a woman aged 18-30 years in good health and CMV-seronegative.

CDR3 sequence reads: CASSFSETYEQYF. DNA of the CDR3: TGTGCCAGCAGTTTTTCAGAAACCTACGAGCAGTACTTC. This chain links TRBV6-5 with TRBJ2-7, with D unresolved. The V end was cut by 4 bases, the J end by 2 bases, with 9 bases between. The germline V gene has CDR1 MNHEY and CDR2 SVGAGI. The CDR3 is 13 residues long.